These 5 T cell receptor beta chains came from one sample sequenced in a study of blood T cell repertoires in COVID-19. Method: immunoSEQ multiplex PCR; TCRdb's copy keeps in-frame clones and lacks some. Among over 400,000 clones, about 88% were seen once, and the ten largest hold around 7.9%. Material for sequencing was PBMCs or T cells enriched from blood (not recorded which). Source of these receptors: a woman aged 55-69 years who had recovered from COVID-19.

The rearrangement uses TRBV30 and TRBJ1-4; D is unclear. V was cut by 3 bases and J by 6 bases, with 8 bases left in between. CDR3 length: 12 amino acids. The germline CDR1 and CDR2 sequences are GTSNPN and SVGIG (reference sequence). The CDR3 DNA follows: TGTGCCTGGAGCGGGCGGGATGAAAAACTGTTTTTT. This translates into CAWSGRDEKLFF.

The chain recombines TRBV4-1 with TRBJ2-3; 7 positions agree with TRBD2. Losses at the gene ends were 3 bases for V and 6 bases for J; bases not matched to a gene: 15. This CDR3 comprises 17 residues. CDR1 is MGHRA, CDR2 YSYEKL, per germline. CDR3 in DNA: TGCGCCAGCAGCCACTCGCCGAAAGGACTAGAAGGGGATACGCAGTATTTT. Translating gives CASSHSPKGLEGDTQYF.

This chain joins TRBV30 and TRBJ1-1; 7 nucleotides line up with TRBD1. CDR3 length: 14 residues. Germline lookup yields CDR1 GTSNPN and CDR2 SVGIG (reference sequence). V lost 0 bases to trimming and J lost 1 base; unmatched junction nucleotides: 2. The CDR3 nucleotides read TGTGCCTGGAGTGTAAACAGGGGGAACACTGAAGCTTTCTTT. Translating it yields CAWSVNRGNTEAFF. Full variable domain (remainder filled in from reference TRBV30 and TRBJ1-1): SQTIHQWPATLVQPVGSPLSLECTVEGTSNPNLYWYRQAAGRGLQLLFYSVGIGQISSEVPQNLSASRPQDRQFILSSKKLLLSDSGFYLCAWSVNRGNTEAFFGQGTRLTVV.

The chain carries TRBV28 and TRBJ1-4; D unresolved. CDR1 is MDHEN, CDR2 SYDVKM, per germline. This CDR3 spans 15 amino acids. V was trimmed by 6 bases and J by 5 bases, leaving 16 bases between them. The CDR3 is CASRRPDIWNEKLFF. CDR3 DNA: TGTGCCAGCAGACGACCTGACATATGGAATGAAAAACTGTTTTTT. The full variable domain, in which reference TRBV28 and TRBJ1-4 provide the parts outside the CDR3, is DVKVTQSSRYLVKRTGEKVFLECVQDMDHENMFWYRQDPGLGLRLIYFSYDVKMKEKGDIPEGYSVSREKKERFSLILESASTNQTSMYLCASRRPDIWNEKLFFGSGTQLSVL.

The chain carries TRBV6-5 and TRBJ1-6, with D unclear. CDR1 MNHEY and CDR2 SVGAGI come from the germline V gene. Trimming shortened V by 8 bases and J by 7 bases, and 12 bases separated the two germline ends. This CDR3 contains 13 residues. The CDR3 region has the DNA TGTGCCAGCTCCGCGGAACTCAATTCACCCCTCCACTTT. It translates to CASSAELNSPLHF.